The 3 T cell receptor beta chains below all came from one sample that was sequenced in a study of metastatic and nonmetastatic thyroid tumors. All patients were untreated before thyroid surgery. MiXCR re-clonotyped the PCR reads for TCRdb. The data hold tens of thousands of clones, with approximately 22% observed a single time. Sequenced sample: blood. The receptors come from a female donor with papillary thyroid cancer or a benign thyroid nodule (not recorded which). Some clones in this sample may be carry-over from other donors' samples.

Many counts were recorded for this clone. V and J are TRBV29-1 and TRBJ1-1; no definite D call. CDR1 SQVTM and CDR2 ANQGSEA come from the germline V gene. This CDR3 contains 12 residues. V was trimmed by 3 bases and J by 12 bases, leaving 17 bases between them. The CDR3 coding sequence is TGCAGCGTTGATTGGAGGGCAGGCGAATCTTTCTTT. As protein: CSVDWRAGESFF.

The sample holds many counts of this clone. This sequence joins TRBV6-1 and TRBJ1-5; 9 nucleotides align to TRBD1. The V gene's germline CDR1 is MNHNS and CDR2 SASEGT. V was clipped by 8 bases and J by 4 bases; unmatched bases: 3. CDR3 length: 13 amino acids. CDR3 region: CASWDRANQPQHF. Written as DNA, the CDR3 is TGTGCCAGCTGGGACAGGGCTAATCAGCCCCAGCATTTT.

Notes on this clone: Within the sample, other DNA sequences also encode this same CDR3. V and J are TRBV13 and TRBJ2-7; no firm D call. This CDR3 is 13 amino acids long. Trimming removed 6 bases at V and 0 bases at J, with 9 bases between. Per the germline V gene, CDR1 is PRHDT and CDR2 is FYEKMQ (reference sequence). The CDR3 DNA follows: TGTGCCAGCAGACCGTCAAGCTCCTACGAGCAGTACTTC. Residues: CASRPSSSYEQYF.